The 3 T cell receptor beta chains below come from one sample, sequenced in a study of cytomegalovirus exposure and HLA in healthy donors. Primers included in the PCR were 60 Vbeta and 13 Jbeta primers. Data came from immunoSEQ multiplex PCR; TCRdb stores just in-frame clones and leaves some out. Altogether about 140,000 clones are present, more than 70% being singletons, with the ten largest covering about 3.1%. Specimen: PBMCs. These receptor sequences come from a male donor in good health and CMV-seronegative.

This chain joins TRBV6-4 and TRBJ2-3; no firm D call. The CDR3 has 14 amino acids. The V end lost 3 bases, the J end lost 1 base, and 8 bases lay between the germline ends. Germline V gene data show CDR1 as MRHNA and CDR2 as SNTAGT. CDR3 amino acids: CASSDGHRTDTQYF. CDR3 coding DNA: TGTGCCAGCAGTGATGGCCACCGCACAGATACGCAGTATTTT.

This chain joins TRBV21-1 and TRBJ2-7; TRBD1, the D gene given by the table, was not confirmed from the DNA. TRBV21-1 is a recognized pseudogene. This CDR3 comprises 16 residues. In DNA, the CDR3 is TGTGCCAGCAGCAAAGACCGTGGGACAGCGAATGACGAGCAGTACTTC. This translates into CASSKDRGTANDEQYF.

The chain couples TRBV5-6 to TRBJ2-1; 9 nucleotides agree with TRBD1. The junction had 5 bases not matched to a gene; V was cut back by 4 bases and J by 6 bases. CDR1 and CDR2 from the germline V gene are SGHDT and YYEEEE. This CDR3 is 14 amino acids long. CDR3 sequence: CASSPGQGINEQFF. DNA of the CDR3: TGTGCCAGCAGCCCGGGACAGGGCATCAATGAGCAGTTCTTC.